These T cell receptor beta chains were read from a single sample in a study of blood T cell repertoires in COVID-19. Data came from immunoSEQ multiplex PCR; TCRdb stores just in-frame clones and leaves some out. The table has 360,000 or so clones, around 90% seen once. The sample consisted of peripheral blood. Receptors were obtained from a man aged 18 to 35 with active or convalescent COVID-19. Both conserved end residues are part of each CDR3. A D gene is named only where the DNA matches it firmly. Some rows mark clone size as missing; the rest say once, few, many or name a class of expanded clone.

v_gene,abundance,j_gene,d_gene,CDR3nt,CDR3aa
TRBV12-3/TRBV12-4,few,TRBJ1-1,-,TGTGCCAGCTCTAGGGGGTGGGCCACTGAAGCTTTCTTT,CASSRGWATEAFF
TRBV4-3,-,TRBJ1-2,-,TGCGCCAGCAGCCAAGGTTCTCATGGCTACACCTTC,CASSQGSHGYTF
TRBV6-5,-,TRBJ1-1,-,TGTGCCAGCAGAACTCACAGACAGGATGACACTGAAGCTTTCTTT,CASRTHRQDDTEAFF
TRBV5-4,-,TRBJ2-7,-,TGTGCCAGCAGCCCCTCGACAGCGTCAACCTACGAGCAGTACTTC,CASSPSTASTYEQYF
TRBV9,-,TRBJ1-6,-,TGTGCCAGCAGCCCGGGGGACGCAAGGAATTCACCCCTCCACTTT,CASSPGDARNSPLHF
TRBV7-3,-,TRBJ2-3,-,TGTGCCAGCAGCTTAAATTTGGGGGGAGGCACAGATACGCAGTATTTT,CASSLNLGGGTDTQYF
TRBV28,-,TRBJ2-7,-,TGTGCCAGCAGTCCCAACAGGCCCAGAGCTTACGAGCAGTACTTC,CASSPNRPRAYEQYF
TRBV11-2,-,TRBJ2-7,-,TGTGCCAGCAGCCCCTTTTCCTACGAGCAGTACTTC,CASSPFSYEQYF
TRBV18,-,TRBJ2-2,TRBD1,TGTGCCAGCTCACCCGGCACATCGAGACAGGGCAACACCGGGGAGCTGTTTTTT,CASSPGTSRQGNTGELFF
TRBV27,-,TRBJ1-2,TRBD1,TGTGCCAGCAGTTTTTTTACAGGGGGGGATAGCTATGGCTACACCTTC,CASSFFTGGDSYGYTF
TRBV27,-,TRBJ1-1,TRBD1,TGTGCCAGCAGTTTAAAAACAGGGGGCGAAGCTTTCTTT,CASSLKTGGEAFF
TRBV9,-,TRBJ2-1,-,TGTGCCAGCAGCGCCAGGGACTTCCCGAATGAGCAGTTCTTC,CASSARDFPNEQFF
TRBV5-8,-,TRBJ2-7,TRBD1,TGTGCCAGCAGCTGGACAGGGGAGAGATCCTACGAGCAGTACTTC,CASSWTGERSYEQYF
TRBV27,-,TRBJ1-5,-,TGTGCCAGCAGTTTATCAGGGGACAATCAGCCCCAGCATTTT,CASSLSGDNQPQHF
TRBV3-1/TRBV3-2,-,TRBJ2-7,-,TGTGCCAGCAGCCGCGCAGGGATCCCCGAGCAGTACTTC,CASSRAGIPEQYF
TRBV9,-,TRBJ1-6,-,TGTGCCAGCAGCCCATCGGATGGGTCAGGCTCACCCCTCCACTTT,CASSPSDGSGSPLHF
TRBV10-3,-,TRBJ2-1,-,TGTGCCATCAGTGATATGAGGGTTTCCTACAATGAGCAGTTCTTC,CAISDMRVSYNEQFF
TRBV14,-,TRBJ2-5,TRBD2,TGTGCCAGCAGCCGGACGAGGACTAGCGGCTCGGAGACCCAGTACTTC,CASSRTRTSGSETQYF
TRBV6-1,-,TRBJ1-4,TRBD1,TGTGCCAGCAGTGGGGCCGGGACAGCCTATAATGAAAAACTGTTTTTT,CASSGAGTAYNEKLFF
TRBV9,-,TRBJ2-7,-,TGTGCCAGCAGCGAGGGGGGGCGCGAGCAGTACTTC,CASSEGGREQYF
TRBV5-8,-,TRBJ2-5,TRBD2,TGTGCCAGCAGCTTGGTACTAGCGGGAGTGGAGACCCAGTACTTC,CASSLVLAGVETQYF
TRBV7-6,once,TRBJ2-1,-,TGTGCCAGCAGCTTGTGGGGGCGGGCTAGTTACAATGAGCAGTTCTTC,CASSLWGRASYNEQFF
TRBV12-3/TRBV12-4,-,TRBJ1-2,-,TGTGCCAGCTTTCTAGGGAGGTATGGCTACACCTTC,CASFLGRYGYTF